These 7 T cell receptor beta chains were all obtained from the same sample, sequenced in a study of T cells in Graves' hyperthyroidism and ophthalmopathy. What was amplified from RNA transcripts were TCR beta CDR3 regions. First-round RT-PCR targeting the TCR CDR3 was performed with the HTBI primer set. TCRdb reprocessed the multiplex PCR reads via MiXCR and lists one record per CDR3 protein. Among a few hundred thousand distinct CDR3 sequences listed, approximately 14% were seen once. The sequenced sample was blood. The receptors shown here come from a woman aged 18-35 years with Graves' hyperthyroidism.

The table lists this clonotype with many counts. The gene calls are TRBV27 and TRBJ2-1; no clear D gene. The ends were cut back, 2 bases at V and 9 bases at J, with 11 bases in the middle. Germline CDR1 reads MNHEY; CDR2 reads SMNVEV (reference sequence). The CDR3 runs to 13 residues. The CDR3 protein is CASSLSRDSEQFF. The CDR3 DNA reads as TGTGCCAGCAGTTTAAGCCGAGATTCTGAGCAGTTCTTC.

A remark on this clonotype: This may be a read error: a much more frequent sequence differs by one nucleotide. This sequence joins TRBV5-6 and TRBJ1-5, with D uncertain. The CDR3 runs 14 residues. Germline CDR1 is SGHDT and CDR2 is YYEEEE. Trimming took 8 bases from V and 7 from J, leaving 19 bases between them. The CDR3 region is CASSLYAAEQPQHF. CDR3 coding DNA: TGTGCCAGTAGCCTGTACGCCGCCGAACAGCCCCAGCATTTT.

This clonotype was observed many times. V and J are TRBV7-6 and TRBJ1-1; no firm D call. V was trimmed by 5 bases and J by 6 bases, leaving 10 bases between them. The CDR3 is 12 residues long. CDR1 is SGHVS, CDR2 FNYEAQ, per germline. CDR3 sequence (DNA): TGTGCCAGCAGCCATGTGGGATCTGAAGCTTTCTTT. Its protein product is CASSHVGSEAFF.

The chain joins TRBV9 to TRBJ2-1; 8 nucleotides align to TRBD2. CDR1 and CDR2 (germline): SGDLS, YYNGEE. The length of the CDR3 is 16 residues. V dropped 4 bases and J dropped 8; count of bases not matched to a gene: 14. The CDR3 loop reads CASSKGERERGDEQFF. In DNA, the CDR3 is TGTGCCAGCAGCAAAGGGGAGCGGGAGCGTGGAGATGAGCAGTTCTTC.

This clonotype was observed a handful of times. The chain employs TRBV10-3 and TRBJ1-4, with D possibly TRBD1 on 5 matching bases. V dropped 2 bases and J dropped 0 bases, with 10 bases sitting between them. CDR3 size: 16 residues. Looked up from germline, CDR1 is ENHRY and CDR2 is SYGVKD. The CDR3 here is CAISETGTATNEKLFF. The CDR3 DNA is TGTGCCATCAGTGAGACGGGGACTGCAACTAATGAAAAACTGTTTTTT.

This clonotype was detected ten times or more. The rearrangement joins TRBV12-3 or TRBV12-4 to TRBJ2-5; TRBD2 might be the D (6 bases). V lost 5 bases, J lost 1 base, and 14 bases lay in between. The CDR3 is 15 amino acids. CDR3 DNA sequence: TGTGCCAGCAGTCCCTCCGGGGGATCCCAAGAGACCCAGTACTTC. Translated: CASSPSGGSQETQYF.

The chain uses TRBV28 and TRBJ2-1, with 9 bases matching TRBD2. Unmatched junction bases numbered 8, after V lost 5 bases and J lost 6 bases. This CDR3 region has 15 residues. The V gene's germline CDR1 is MDHEN and CDR2 SYDVKM. The CDR3: CASSLAGTSPNEQFF. The DNA for the CDR3 is TGTGCCAGCAGTCTCGCCGGGACTAGCCCCAATGAGCAGTTCTTC.